The 18 T cell receptor beta chains below were found in one sample sequenced in a study of blood T cell repertoires in COVID-19. The repertoire was sequenced with immunoSEQ multiplex PCR; TCRdb's copy has only in-frame clones and lacks some. The repertoire holds approximately 66,000 clones, with more than 60% as singletons. The sequencing input was peripheral blood. The receptor set was obtained from a man aged 60-69 years with acute or convalescent COVID-19.

The chain employs TRBV5-4 and TRBJ2-1; TRBD2 agrees at 13 bases. Unmatched junction bases numbered 11, after V lost 1 base and J lost 4 bases. Germline CDR1 is SGHNT and CDR2 is YYREEE (reference sequence). This CDR3 is built from 19 residues. CDR3 DNA: TGTGCCAGCAGCTTGCCCCAGTCGGGACTAGCGGGACGGTACAATGAGCAGTTCTTC. This gives the protein CASSLPQSGLAGRYNEQFF.

CDR3: CASSHHSYTGELFF. CDR3 in DNA: TGCGCCAGCAGTCACCACAGTTACACCGGGGAGCTGTTTTTT. The rearrangement joins TRBV23-1 to TRBJ2-2; no clear D gene. TRBV23-1 is labeled an ORF, and its function is uncertain. The CDR3 has 14 residues. The V end was cut by 3 bases, the J end by 3 bases, with 8 bases between.

This CDR3 is CASSLAGQGTDTQYF. CDR3 coding DNA: TGCGCCAGCAGCTTAGCCGGACAGGGCACAGATACGCAGTATTTT. The genes are TRBV5-1 and TRBJ2-3, with 7 bases that match TRBD1. The V segment lost 2 bases and the J segment 1 base; nucleotides outside the gene matches: 4. Germline V gene lookup returns CDR1 SGHRS and CDR2 YFSETQ. This CDR3 comprises 15 residues.

This clone occurred a few times. The V and J genes are TRBV4-1 and TRBJ1-5; the D gene is possibly TRBD1 (5 bases). The CDR3 totals 17 residues. Germline CDR1 and CDR2: MGHRA and YSYEKL. V shed 0 bases and J shed 3 bases, with 15 bases lying between them. The CDR3 reads CASSQEVRGRFNQPQHF. The CDR3 DNA sequence: TGCGCCAGCAGCCAAGAGGTGCGGGGGAGGTTCAATCAGCCCCAGCATTTT.

V usage is TRBV19 and J usage is TRBJ2-5, with 9 bases matching TRBD2. The germline gives CDR1 LNHDA, CDR2 SQIVND (reference sequence). V lost 4 bases to trimming and J lost 4 bases; unmatched junction nucleotides: 7. The CDR3 runs 15 residues. CDR3 DNA sequence: TGTGCCAGTAGTAAGCTGGAGACTAGCGGAGAGACCCAGTACTTC. Its protein is CASSKLETSGETQYF. The full variable domain, with the rest looked up from reference TRBV19 and TRBJ2-5, is DGGITQSPKYLFRKEGQNVTLSCEQNLNHDAMYWYRQDPGQGLRLIYYSQIVNDFQKGDIAEGYSVSREKKESFPLTVTSAQKNPTAFYLCASSKLETSGETQYFGPGTRLLVL.

As for this clone: A read error may produce the germline difference seen at one junction end. The V call is TRBV5-8, the J call TRBJ1-2; maybe TRBD1 (6 bases). The CDR3 is made up of 12 amino acids. CDR1 is SGHTS and CDR2 is YDEGEE in the germline V gene. Written as DNA, the CDR3 is TGTGCCAGCAGCTCCGGACAGCCGAATGGCCGATTC. Protein sequence: CASSSGQPNGRF.

The DNA of the CDR3 is TGCGCCAGCAGCTTGGCCAACAGGGACTATGGCTACACCTTC. Translated, it gives CASSLANRDYGYTF. V and J are TRBV5-1 and TRBJ1-2; TRBD1 is a possible D gene (6 bases). The CDR3 totals 14 residues. Germline V gives CDR1 SGHRS, CDR2 YFSETQ. With 0 bases removed from V and 3 bases from J, the gap between germline ends came to 9 bases.

This clone has a single count. The gene calls are TRBV5-1 and TRBJ1-4; D remains unclear. V gave up 0 bases and J gave up 0 bases, with 15 bases separating them. The germline V gene encodes CDR1 SGHRS and CDR2 YFSETQ. The CDR3 covers 18 residues. The CDR3 region has the DNA TGCGCCAGCAGCTTGGGCGGTGAGCCGGGGTCAACTAATGAAAAACTGTTTTTT. Translated, it gives CASSLGGEPGSTNEKLFF.

The sample holds a few counts of this clone. The V and J genes are TRBV3-1 (or the pseudogene TRBV3-2) and TRBJ1-2, with TRBD1 identical over 8 bases. The V segment lost 3 bases and the J segment 3 bases; nucleotides outside the gene matches: 3. The CDR3 consists of 14 residues. The germline gives CDR1 LGHDT, CDR2 YNNKEL (reference sequence). In DNA, the CDR3 is TGTGCCAGCAGCCATCAACAGGGGGACTATGGCTACACCTTC. As protein: CASSHQQGDYGYTF.

This chain uses TRBV28 with TRBJ2-7; TRBD1 might be the D (6 bases). Germline lookup yields CDR1 MDHEN and CDR2 SYDVKM. The CDR3 is made up of 14 amino acids. V was clipped by 1 base and J by 1 base, with 8 bases between them. The CDR3 DNA reads TGTGCCAGCAGTTTATTCCAGGGGTCCTACGAGCAGTACTTC. Amino acid sequence: CASSLFQGSYEQYF.

This clone was observed a handful of times. The V call is TRBV24-1, the J call TRBJ2-2, with D unclear. Germline CDR1 reads KGHDR; CDR2 reads SFDVKD. V was cut by 4 bases and J by 7 bases, with 6 bases left in between. The CDR3 totals 12 residues. This CDR3 is CATSEPNGELFF. CDR3 bases: TGTGCCACCAGTGAACCTAACGGGGAGCTGTTTTTT.

The rearrangement joins TRBV28 to TRBJ2-7; D unclear. The CDR3 sequence is 11 residues long. CDR1 MDHEN and CDR2 SYDVKM come from the germline V gene. The V end was cut by 6 bases, the J end by 6 bases, with 9 bases between. CDR3: CASRASGEQYF. For the CDR3, the DNA is TGTGCCAGCAGGGCCTCTGGCGAGCAGTACTTC.

The chain combines TRBV10-3 with TRBJ2-2; 11 nucleotides match TRBD1. The CDR3 covers 15 residues. Germline V lookup: CDR1 ENHRY, CDR2 SYGVKD. The V gene end was trimmed by 4 bases and the J gene end by 7 bases; junction bases not matched to a gene: 5. The CDR3 loop reads CAISVGTGGGGELFF. The CDR3, as DNA: TGTGCCATCAGTGTCGGGACAGGGGGAGGCGGGGAGCTGTTTTTT.

V is TRBV27 and J is TRBJ2-7; D may be TRBD2 (5 bases). The germline CDR1 and CDR2 sequences are MNHEY and SMNVEV (reference sequence). Trimming left V 6 bases short and J 2 bases short, with 17 bases between. The length of the CDR3 is 15 residues. In DNA, the CDR3 is TGTGCCAGCAGCCTAGCCGTCGGGTGGGCCTACGAGCAGTACTTC. Amino acids: CASSLAVGWAYEQYF.

The genes are TRBV9 and TRBJ1-1, with D maybe TRBD1 (6 bases). The CDR3 has 13 residues. Trimming removed 4 bases from V and 2 bases from J, with 9 bases in between. Germline loops: CDR1 SGDLS, CDR2 YYNGEE. Written as DNA, the CDR3 is TGTGCCAGCAGCTTCGGGACAAACACTGAAGCTTTCTTT. Protein sequence: CASSFGTNTEAFF.

V gene TRBV28 combines with J gene TRBJ1-1, with a tentative D call TRBD1 (6 bases). The germline V gene encodes CDR1 MDHEN and CDR2 SYDVKM. With 5 bases removed from V and 1 base from J, the gap between germline ends came to 14 bases. The CDR3 extends over 15 amino acids. CDR3 residues: CASSRRGGGNTEAFF. The CDR3 region has the DNA TGTGCCAGCAGTAGGAGAGGGGGGGGGAACACTGAAGCTTTCTTT.

A few counts support this clone. This sample includes further DNA sequences coding for the same CDR3. The chain couples TRBV5-1 to TRBJ1-4; the D gene is possibly TRBD1 (5 bases). The CDR3 sequence is 15 residues long. Trimming removed 2 bases at V and 0 bases at J, with 8 bases between. CDR1 is SGHRS and CDR2 is YFSETQ in the germline V gene. The DNA for the CDR3 is TGCGCCAGCAGCTTAGGGGCTGCAACTAATGAAAAACTGTTTTTT. Residues: CASSLGAATNEKLFF.

This clone was recorded many times. The chain employs TRBV24-1 and TRBJ1-1, with D possibly being TRBD1 (6 bases). Trimming removed 2 bases at V and 4 bases at J, with 13 bases between. The CDR3 is 15 residues long. The V gene's germline CDR1 is KGHDR and CDR2 SFDVKD. The CDR3 DNA follows: TGTGCCACCAGTGATTCCCGAGGGGGGGTCACTGAAGCTTTCTTT. Protein: CATSDSRGGVTEAFF.